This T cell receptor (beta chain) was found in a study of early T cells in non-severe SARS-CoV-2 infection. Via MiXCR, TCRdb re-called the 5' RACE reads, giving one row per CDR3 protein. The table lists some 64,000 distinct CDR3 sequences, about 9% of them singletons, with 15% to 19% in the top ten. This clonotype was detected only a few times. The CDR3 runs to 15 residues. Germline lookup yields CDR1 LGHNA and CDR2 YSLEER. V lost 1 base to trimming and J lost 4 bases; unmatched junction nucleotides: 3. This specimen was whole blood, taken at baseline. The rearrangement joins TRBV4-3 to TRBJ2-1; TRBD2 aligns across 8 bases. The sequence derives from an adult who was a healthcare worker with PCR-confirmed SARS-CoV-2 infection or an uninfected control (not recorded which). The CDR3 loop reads CASSQAGGLYNEQFF. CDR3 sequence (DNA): TGCGCCAGCAGCCAAGCGGGAGGGCTGTACAATGAGCAGTTCTTC.